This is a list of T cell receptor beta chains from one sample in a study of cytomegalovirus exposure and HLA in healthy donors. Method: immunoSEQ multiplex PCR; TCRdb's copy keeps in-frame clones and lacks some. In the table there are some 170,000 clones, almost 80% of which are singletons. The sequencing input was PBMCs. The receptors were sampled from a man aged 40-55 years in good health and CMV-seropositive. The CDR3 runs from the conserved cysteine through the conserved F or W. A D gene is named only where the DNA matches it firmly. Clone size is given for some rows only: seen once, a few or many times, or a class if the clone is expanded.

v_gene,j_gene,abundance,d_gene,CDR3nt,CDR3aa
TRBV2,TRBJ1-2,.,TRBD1,TGTGCCAGCAGTGCTTTAGGACAGGGGGCAGGTGGCTACACCTTC,CASSALGQGAGGYTF
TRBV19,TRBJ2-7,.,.,TGTGCCACAACGGACAACTCCTACGAGCAGTACTTC,CATTDNSYEQYF
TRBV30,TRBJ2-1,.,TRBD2,TGTGCCTGCCGGGCCCCGGGACTAGCCGATGAGCAGTTCTTC,CACRAPGLADEQFF
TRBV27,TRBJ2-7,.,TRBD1,TGTGCCAGCAGTCCCTCCGGACAGGGGACCTACGAGCAGTACTTC,CASSPSGQGTYEQYF
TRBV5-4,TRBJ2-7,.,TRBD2,TGTGCCAGCAGCGTCAGCCCCGGGACTAGTCTCTACGAGCAGTACTTC,CASSVSPGTSLYEQYF
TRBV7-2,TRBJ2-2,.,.,TGTGCCAGCAGCTTTTCCGGGAGAGGGGCCGGGGAGCTGTTTTTT,CASSFSGRGAGELFF
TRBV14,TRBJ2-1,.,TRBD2,TGTGCCAGCAGCCAACCCGGACTAGCGGGTCTCAATGAGCAGTTCTTC,CASSQPGLAGLNEQFF
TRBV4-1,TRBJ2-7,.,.,TGCGCCAGCAGCCACGGGGGGCGGGGGACCACCTACGAGCAGTACTTC,CASSHGGRGTTYEQYF
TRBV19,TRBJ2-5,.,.,TGTGCCAGTAGTATAGGCGGGACGTACCAAGAGACCCAGTACTTC,CASSIGGTYQETQYF
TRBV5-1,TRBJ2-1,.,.,TGCGCCAGCAGCCCCCAAACGGCTAGCTCCTACAATGAGCAGTTCTTC,CASSPQTASSYNEQFF
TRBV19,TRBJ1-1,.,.,TGTGCCAGTAGTGACCGCGTGGCGGGGGACACTGAAGCTTTCTTT,CASSDRVAGDTEAFF
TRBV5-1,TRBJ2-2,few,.,TGCGCCAGCAGCGTCCAATCGAACACCGGGGAGCTGTTTTTT,CASSVQSNTGELFF
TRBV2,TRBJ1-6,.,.,TGTGCCAGCAGTGCGGCGGCTTATAATTCACCCCTCCACTTT,CASSAAAYNSPLHF
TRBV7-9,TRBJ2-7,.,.,TGTGCCAGCAGCGATTCCAGGGGGAGGTCCTACGAGCAGTACTTC,CASSDSRGRSYEQYF
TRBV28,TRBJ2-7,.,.,TGTGCCAGCAGGCTCGAGGAGGCGATACGAGAGCAGTACTTC,CASRLEEAIREQYF
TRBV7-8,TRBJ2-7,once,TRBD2,TGTGCCAGCAGCTTAGGCCTAGCGGGAGTGGAATGGGGGTTC,CASSLGLAGVEWGF
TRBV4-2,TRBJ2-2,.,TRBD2,TGTGCCAGCAGCCAAAGACTAGCGGGGGGGAACACCGGGGAGCTGTTTTTT,CASSQRLAGGNTGELFF
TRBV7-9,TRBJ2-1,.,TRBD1,TGTGCCAGCAGCGCCGGACAGGGTCGGGATGAGCAGTTCTTC,CASSAGQGRDEQFF
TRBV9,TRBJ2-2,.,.,TGTGCCAGCAGCCCCCAAACCGGGGAGCTGTTTTTT,CASSPQTGELFF
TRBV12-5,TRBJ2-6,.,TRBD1,TGTGCTAGTGGTTCCTCAACAGGGGCGAACTCTGGGGCCAACGTCCTGACTTTC,CASGSSTGANSGANVLTF
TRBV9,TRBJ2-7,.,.,TGTGCCAGCAGCGCGAGGGACTTATCCTACGAGCAGTACTTC,CASSARDLSYEQYF
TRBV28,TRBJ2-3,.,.,TGTGCCAGCAGTCCCCGAGATACGCAGTATTTT,CASSPRDTQYF
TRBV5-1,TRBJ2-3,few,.,TGCGCCAGCAAGGAGACAGCTTCCACAGATACGCAGTATTTT,CASKETASTDTQYF
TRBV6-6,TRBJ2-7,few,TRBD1,TGTGCCAGCAGTTACGGACAGGGTGCCGAGCAGTACTTC,CASSYGQGAEQYF
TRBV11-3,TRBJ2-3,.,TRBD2,TGTGCCAGCAGTCCCTACGCGGGAGACACAGATACGCAGTATTTT,CASSPYAGDTDTQYF
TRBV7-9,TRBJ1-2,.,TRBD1,TGTGCCAGCAGCCGAGGGACAGGATCTTATGGCTACACCTTC,CASSRGTGSYGYTF
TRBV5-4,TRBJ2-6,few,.,TGTGCCAGCAGCCCTATTTCCTCTGGGGCCAACGGCCTGACTTTC,CASSPISSGANGLTF
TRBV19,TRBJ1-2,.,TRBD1,TGTGCCAGTAGTTCGCAGGGGGCGTCCCGGCGGTATGGCTACACCTTC,CASSSQGASRRYGYTF
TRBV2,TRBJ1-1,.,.,TGTGCCACCCACGATGCGGAAGGAGGTGAAGCTTTCTTT,CATHDAEGGEAFF
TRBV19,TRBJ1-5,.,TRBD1,TGTGCCAGTAGGCGAGACAGGGGAGAAGGGATCAGCAATCAGCCCCAGCATTTT,CASRRDRGEGISNQPQHF
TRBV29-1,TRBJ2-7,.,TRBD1,TGCAGCGTAGGGGACGGACAGGTGCCCTCCTACGAGCAGTACTTC,CSVGDGQVPSYEQYF
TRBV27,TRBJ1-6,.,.,TGTGCCAGCAGGGAGGAACAGCTTAATTCACCCCTCCACTTT,CASREEQLNSPLHF
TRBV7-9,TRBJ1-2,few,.,TGTGCCAGCAGCTTGGGGGGGCGATCAGAGGTTACCGGCTATGGCTACACCTTC,CASSLGGRSEVTGYGYTF